The 25 T cell receptor beta chains reported below all come from one sample, sequenced in a study of T cells expressing NK-cell markers. TCRdb re-called the 5' RACE reads and shows each CDR3 protein once, DNA omitted. Recorded here are approximately 420,000 distinct CDR3 sequences; the top ten clones represent around 10%. Sequencing was done on a sample of blood T cells: a sorted CD56 or NKG2C T cell subset, CD4+ or CD8+ T cells, or bulk PBMC T cells (not recorded which). The source is a woman between 45 and 65 years old in good health.

This rearrangement joins TRBV10-3 to TRBJ2-1; with no DNA, the TCRdb D assignment of TRBD2 cannot be verified. Germline assignment: CDR1 ENHRY and CDR2 SYGVKD. There are 15 residues in the CDR3. The CDR3 sequence is CAIRRPADSYNEQFF.

The chain uses TRBV4-2 and TRBJ1-6; TCRdb reports TRBD1, a call that lacks DNA to check it against. The CDR3 contains 14 residues. From germline, CDR1 is LGHNA and CDR2 YNFKEQ. CDR3: CASSQGRQGSPLHF.

The CDR3 sequence is CASSLVVGVGLGYTF. The rearrangement links TRBV7-6 to TRBJ1-2; the D call from TCRdb, TRBD1, cannot be confirmed without DNA. The CDR3 extends over 15 amino acids. In germline, CDR1 is SGHVS, CDR2 FNYEAQ.

The V call is TRBV20-1, the J call TRBJ2-3; no DNA is available, so the TRBD2 call from TCRdb remains unchecked. The CDR3 is made up of 16 amino acids. Germline-derived CDR1 and CDR2 are DFQATT and SNEGSKA (reference sequence). CDR3 region: CSAHRLAQGSTDTQYF.

The chain carries TRBV10-3 and TRBJ2-3. The germline gives CDR1 ENHRY, CDR2 SYGVKD. The length of the CDR3 is 14 residues. The CDR3 reads CANRAQKDTDTQYF.

The chain links TRBV25-1 to TRBJ2-2; TCRdb's D call of TRBD2 is untestable without DNA. The germline V gene has CDR1 MGHDK and CDR2 SYGVNS. The CDR3 totals 14 residues. The CDR3 here is CASSPEGNTGELFF.

The chain couples TRBV6-1 to TRBJ2-2; the D gene TCRdb calls, TRBD1, cannot be checked with no DNA. The CDR3 is made up of 19 amino acids. Germline CDR1 MNHNS, CDR2 SASEGT. CDR3 region: CASSEALLGAGRMNGELFF.

The chain recombines TRBV5-1 with TRBJ1-1; TCRdb selects TRBD1, and the lack of DNA leaves this call unchecked. Germline V CDR1 and CDR2: SGHRS, YFSETQ. The CDR3 runs to 17 residues. The CDR3: CASSLFPGQGGNSEAFF.

CDR3 in amino acids: CASSLIAGGPLTPGELFF. The chain employs TRBV12-3 or TRBV12-4 and TRBJ2-2; TCRdb reports TRBD2, a call that lacks DNA to check it against. The CDR3 is 18 amino acids.

The chain joins TRBV29-1 to TRBJ2-5; the D gene TCRdb calls, TRBD1, cannot be checked with no DNA. This CDR3 is 13 amino acids long. Germline loops: CDR1 SQVTM, CDR2 ANQGSEA. The CDR3 sequence is CSGGTGGKETQYF. Full variable domain (rest looked up from reference TRBV29-1 and TRBJ2-5): SAVISQKPSRDICQRGTSLTIQCQVDSQVTMMFWYRQQPGQSLTLIATANQGSEATYESGFVIDKFPISRPNLTFSTLTVSNMSPEDSSIYLCSGGTGGKETQYFGPGTRLLVL.

This chain connects TRBV5-1 to TRBJ2-7; the D call of TRBD2 rests on TCRdb alone, since no DNA is present to check it. Germline CDR1 and CDR2: SGHRS and YFSETQ. The CDR3 totals 15 residues. This chain's CDR3 is CASSPDYRNSYEQYF.

CDR3 loop: CSARVSGNYEQYF. The chain combines TRBV20-1 with TRBJ2-7; the TCRdb D gene call, TRBD1, has no DNA to confirm it. Germline loops: CDR1 DFQATT, CDR2 SNEGSKA (reference sequence). The CDR3 consists of 13 residues.

The V and J genes are TRBV12-3 or TRBV12-4 and TRBJ2-1; no DNA is available, so the TRBD2 call from TCRdb remains unchecked. The CDR3 is 16 amino acids. The CDR3 here is CASNGGRTSGSNEQFF.

J is TRBJ2-3 and V is TRBV12-3 or TRBV12-4; TCRdb's assignment of TRBD1 cannot be checked, as there is no DNA. CDR3 length: 17 amino acids. CDR3 amino acids: CASSLGTERDQGDTQYF.

V gene TRBV2 combines with J gene TRBJ2-5. The CDR3 is 13 amino acids. CDR1 and CDR2 (germline): SNHLY, FYNNEI. This CDR3 is CASSEGVRETQYF.

The rearrangement uses TRBV7-6 and TRBJ1-4. The CDR3 runs 15 residues. Looked up from germline, CDR1 is SGHVS and CDR2 is FNYEAQ. The chain's CDR3 is CASSLEQATNEKLFF.

The chain employs TRBV21-1 and TRBJ2-2; no DNA is available, so the TRBD1 call from TCRdb remains unchecked. TRBV21-1 is a listed pseudogene. The CDR3 length is 15 residues. The CDR3 spells CASEPRRGSGGELFF.

This chain uses TRBV12-5 with TRBJ2-1; TCRdb's D call, TRBD2, is unchecked because there is no DNA. CDR1 is LGHNT, CDR2 FRNRAP, per germline. The CDR3 runs 16 residues. The chain's CDR3 is CASGDPLAGPYNEQFF.

This chain links TRBV5-1 with TRBJ2-1; without DNA, the TCRdb call of TRBD2 cannot be checked. Germline V lookup: CDR1 SGHRS, CDR2 YFSETQ. The CDR3 length is 14 residues. The CDR3 protein is CASSTGHSGNEQFF.

The chain links TRBV11-2 to TRBJ2-1; there is no DNA to check the TCRdb D call of TRBD2. Germline-derived CDR1 and CDR2 are SGHAT and FQNNGV. This CDR3 region has 15 residues. CDR3: CASSPTPLDRIGQFF.

V is TRBV18 and J is TRBJ1-1. CDR1 is KGHSH and CDR2 is LQKENI in the germline V gene. The CDR3 covers 15 residues. This chain's CDR3 is CASSERGGSNTEAFF.

This chain connects TRBV7-9 to TRBJ2-1; there is no DNA to check the TCRdb D call of TRBD1. The CDR3 has 15 residues. CDR1 and CDR2 from the germline V gene are SEHNR and FQNEAQ (reference sequence). The CDR3 sequence is CASSSDRGEYNEQFF.

The chain uses TRBV6-5 and TRBJ2-7; TCRdb reports TRBD1, a call that lacks DNA to check it against. CDR3 length equals 17 residues. CDR1 is MNHEY, CDR2 SVGAGI, per germline. CDR3 amino acids: CASSSGTVPNQRYEQYF.

This rearrangement joins TRBV5-1 to TRBJ2-7. CDR1 SGHRS and CDR2 YFSETQ come from the germline V gene. This CDR3 is built from 11 residues. CDR3: CASSVRGEQYF.

CDR3 protein: CAISESGRSGSYEQYF. J is TRBJ2-7 and V is TRBV10-3. The CDR3 has 16 residues. Germline V CDR1 and CDR2: ENHRY, SYGVKD.